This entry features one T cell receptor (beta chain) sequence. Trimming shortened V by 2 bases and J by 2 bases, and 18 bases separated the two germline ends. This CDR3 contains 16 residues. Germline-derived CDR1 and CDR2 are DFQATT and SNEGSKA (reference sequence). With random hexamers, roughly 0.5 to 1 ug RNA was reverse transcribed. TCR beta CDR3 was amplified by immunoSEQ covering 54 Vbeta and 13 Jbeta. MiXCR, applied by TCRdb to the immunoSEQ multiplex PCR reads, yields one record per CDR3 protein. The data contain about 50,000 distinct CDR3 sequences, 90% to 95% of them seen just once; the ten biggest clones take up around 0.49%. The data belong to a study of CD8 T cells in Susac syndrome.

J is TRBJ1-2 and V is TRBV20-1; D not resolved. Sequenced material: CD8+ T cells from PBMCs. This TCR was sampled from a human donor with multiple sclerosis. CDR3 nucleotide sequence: TGCAGTGCTAGATCCTGGAGGGAGGGTGCGAACTATGGCTACACCTTC. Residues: CSARSWREGANYGYTF.